The subject of this entry is one T cell receptor (beta chain). Assay used: immunoSEQ multiplex PCR; TCRdb lists only in-frame clones, some missing. The table shows just over 300,000 clones, with 85% to 90% occurring only once. This CDR3 is built from 15 residues. Germline V gives CDR1 MNHEY, CDR2 SMNVEV (reference sequence). Trimming cost V 4 bases and J 6 bases; bases outside gene matches: 3. This sample stems from a study of blood T cell repertoires in COVID-19. The specimen sequenced was PBMCs or T cells enriched from blood (not recorded which). The clonotype originates from a man aged 30 to 39 who had recovered from COVID-19. The rearrangement joins TRBV27 to TRBJ2-2; 12 bases align to TRBD2. The CDR3 nucleotides are TGTGCCAGCAGTTACTCTAGCGGGAGGGCCGGGGAGCTGTTTTTT. Protein: CASSYSSGRAGELFF.